What follows describes a single T cell receptor beta chain. What it binds is not known. The data were taken from a study of Ad26.COV2.S vaccination and SARS-CoV-2 variants. In the study overall: Each vaccinee took Ad26.COV2.S intramuscularly, once or twice 56 days apart.

General study results and limits: Analytic work on TCR breadth and depth might have understated the full extent of total T cell responses.

Described treatment: around 19 received Ad26.COV2.S at low or high dose, single or two shots; about 5 received placebo; per-sample allocation not given. Day 63 following the first vaccine or placebo injection was when the samples were taken. Repertoires were generated with immunoSEQ multiplex PCR, while TCRdb's copy carries only in-frame clones and drops some. Seen here are hundreds of thousands of clones, around 92% observed once, and the top ten hold about 1.5%. The CDR3 is 16 residues long. In germline, CDR1 is SGHNT, CDR2 YENEEA. The V gene end was trimmed by 1 base and the J gene end by 3 bases; junction bases not matched to a gene: 2.

The sequence was obtained from a person between 18 and 65 years old who received the Ad26.COV2.S COVID-19 vaccine or a placebo. Sequences were derived from peripheral blood, sampled in a trial of Ad26.COV2.S vaccine versus placebo. V and J are TRBV11-3 and TRBJ2-2; TRBD2 matches at 10 bases. As DNA, the CDR3 is TGTGCCAGCAGCTTAGGTCTAGCGGGAGACACCGGGGAGCTGTTTTTT. This encodes CASSLGLAGDTGELFF.